The 3 T cell receptor beta chains reported below all come from one sample, sequenced in a study of CD8 T cells in Susac syndrome (dated by TCRdb to between 2019 and 2020). Libraries were made using the immunoSEQ multiplex PCR assay. RNA was extracted using the RNeasy kit, and about 0.45 to 1 ug of the RNA was reverse transcribed with random hexamers. TCRdb trimmed the raw reads at Q25, called clones with MiXCR and kept productive beta chains. Rows with a matching CDR3 protein are joined into one entry that keeps the most common DNA and genes. The table for this sample lists 150,000 to 200,000 distinct CDR3 sequences; around 94% of them were counted only once. The top ten clones comprise over 0.12% of the sample. Material: CD4+ T cells from PBMCs. The receptors derive from a human donor in good health.

The V gene is TRBV5-1, the J gene TRBJ2-2; maybe TRBD1 (6 bases). Germline V gives CDR1 SGHRS, CDR2 YFSETQ. This CDR3 spans 14 amino acids. V lost 9 bases and J lost 4, with 16 bases in between. CDR3 residues: CATTLGTLTGELFF. The DNA of the CDR3 is TGCGCCACCACACTCGGGACACTCACCGGGGAGCTGTTTTTT.

The chain employs TRBV5-1 and TRBJ2-7; 7 positions match TRBD1. V dropped 4 bases and J dropped 4; count of bases not matched to a gene: 11. The CDR3 is 15 residues long. Germline-derived CDR1 and CDR2 are SGHRS and YFSETQ. The CDR3 bases are TGCGCCAGCAGCGCCGTCGACAGGGCGGCATACGAGCAGTACTTC. Translation: CASSAVDRAAYEQYF.

The chain employs TRBV6-5 and TRBJ2-7; 9 nucleotides match TRBD1. The CDR3 spans 15 residues. Germline CDR1 and CDR2: MNHEY and SVGAGI. Unmatched junction bases numbered 10, after V lost 5 bases and J lost 5 bases. This chain's CDR3 is CASSAPGQGFHEQYF. The CDR3 region has the DNA TGTGCCAGCAGTGCGCCGGGACAGGGTTTTCACGAGCAGTACTTC.